A selection of T cell receptor beta chains follows, all from one sample in a study of blood T cell repertoires in COVID-19. Libraries were prepared by immunoSEQ multiplex PCR; TCRdb keeps only in-frame clonotypes and omits some of them. The table includes approximately 280,000 clones, around nine tenths detected once. Sample: PBMCs or T cells enriched from blood (not recorded which). The receptors were sampled from a woman in her thirties or forties who had recovered from COVID-19. CDR3s include the opening cysteine and the closing phenylalanine or tryptophan. D genes are given only for firm matches. Expanded clones are given a class, and other clones once, few, many or no size at all.

j_gene,d_gene,v_gene,abundance,CDR3nt,CDR3aa
TRBJ2-5,TRBD1,TRBV7-9,-,TGTGCCAGCAGCCGACAGGGCCGAGGGGAGACCCAGTACTTC,CASSRQGRGETQYF
TRBJ2-2,-,TRBV7-2,-,TGTGCCAGCAGCCCGATGACTAGTACTAACACCGGGGAGCTGTTTTTT,CASSPMTSTNTGELFF
TRBJ1-4,-,TRBV7-2,-,TGTGCCAGCAGTCCCAGGGTTTCCGAAAAACTGTTTTTT,CASSPRVSEKLFF
TRBJ2-7,-,TRBV28,-,TGTGCCAGCAGTTCCACCGACGGGGCCTACGAGCAGTACTTC,CASSSTDGAYEQYF
TRBJ2-3,TRBD2,TRBV7-9,-,TGTGCCAGCAGCCCACAAGCGGGAACTGGCACAGATACGCAGTATTTT,CASSPQAGTGTDTQYF
TRBJ1-2,TRBD1,TRBV19,-,TGTGCCAGTAGTCCTCCCATACGACTGACAGGGAGGTTCTCCGGCTACACCTTC,CASSPPIRLTGRFSGYTF
TRBJ2-3,TRBD1,TRBV11-3,once,TGTGCCAGCAGCTTGGGACAGGGAGGGGATACGCAGTATTTT,CASSLGQGGDTQYF
TRBJ2-1,TRBD2,TRBV4-3,-,TGCGCCAGCAGCCAAGGGACTAGCGGAAACAATGAGCAGTTCTTC,CASSQGTSGNNEQFF
TRBJ2-2,-,TRBV5-1,-,TGCGCCAGCAGCTTGGGGGGAGCAAGCACCGGGGAGCTGTTTTTT,CASSLGGASTGELFF
TRBJ2-7,TRBD2,TRBV6-5,-,TGTGCCAGCAGAGAGCTAGCGGGAGCCTCCTACGAGCAGTACTTC,CASRELAGASYEQYF
TRBJ2-1,TRBD2,TRBV12-5,-,TGTGCTAGTGGTTTGAACGGGACTAGCGGCCGCTCCTACAATGAGCAGTTCTTC,CASGLNGTSGRSYNEQFF
TRBJ1-1,-,TRBV7-9,-,TGTGCCAGCAGCTTTTTACCGGGCACTGAAGCTTTCTTT,CASSFLPGTEAFF
TRBJ2-1,TRBD2,TRBV9,-,TGTGCCAGCAGCGTAGGAAGGGGACTAGCGGGAGACAATGAGCAGTTCTTC,CASSVGRGLAGDNEQFF
TRBJ1-3,-,TRBV28,-,TGTGCCAGCAGTTTAACAGGTCCCAGCTCTGGAAACACCATATATTTT,CASSLTGPSSGNTIYF
TRBJ2-7,TRBD2,TRBV19,-,TGTGCCAGTAGTGGGGGACTAGCGGGGCCCTGGGAGCAGTACTTC,CASSGGLAGPWEQYF
TRBJ1-1,-,TRBV4-1,once,TGCGCCAGCAGCCAGCAGCTCAGGGAGGACACTGAAGCTTTCTTT,CASSQQLREDTEAFF
TRBJ1-6,TRBD1,TRBV7-2,few,TGTGCCAGCAGCCCGGCACAGGGGACGAGAAATTCACCCCTCCACTTT,CASSPAQGTRNSPLHF
TRBJ2-7,-,TRBV7-8,-,TGTGCCAGCAGCAATCCTTCAGGGGTCGAGCAGTACTTC,CASSNPSGVEQYF
TRBJ2-3,-,TRBV7-3,once,TGTGCCAGCAGCTTAGGGCCAGAAACAGATACGCAGTATTTT,CASSLGPETDTQYF
TRBJ1-2,-,TRBV14,few,TGTGCCAGCAGCCAAGATCGGGGGGGCGCCTATGGCTACACCTTC,CASSQDRGGAYGYTF
TRBJ2-5,TRBD2,TRBV19,-,TGTGCCAGTAGTCTGATGACTAGCGGGATTGGGACCCAGTACTTC,CASSLMTSGIGTQYF
TRBJ1-1,-,TRBV23-1,-,TGCGCCAGCAGTCAATCTCTGGGGAGTGAAGCTTTCTTT,CASSQSLGSEAFF
TRBJ1-5,-,TRBV2,-,TGTGCCAGCAGTGAAGCCCCCCCCCGGGTATCTGGGCAGCCCCAGCATTTT,CASSEAPPRVSGQPQHF
TRBJ2-1,TRBD2,TRBV11-3,few,TGTGCCAGCAGCTTAGACCCGGGACTAACTGGGAATGAGCAGTTCTTC,CASSLDPGLTGNEQFF
TRBJ2-1,TRBD2,TRBV24-1,few,TGTGCCACCAGTGACCCTAGCGGAGGCCCTTACAATGAGCAGTTCTTC,CATSDPSGGPYNEQFF
TRBJ1-3,-,TRBV11-3,-,TGTGCCAGCAGCTCGCCAGGGGACTCTGGAAACACCATATATTTT,CASSSPGDSGNTIYF
TRBJ1-6,-,TRBV25-1,-,TGTGCCAGCAGTGAAATGGCAGAAAACAATTCACCCCTCCACTTT,CASSEMAENNSPLHF
TRBJ2-6,TRBD1,TRBV7-8,-,TGTGCCAGCAGCCAGCAGGGGGTCTCTGGGGCCAACGTCCTGACTTTC,CASSQQGVSGANVLTF
TRBJ1-2,-,TRBV19,-,TGTGCCAGTACTCCCGACAGGTTACTTGGCTACACCTTC,CASTPDRLLGYTF
TRBJ2-1,TRBD2,TRBV10-2,-,TGCGCCAGCACCGATCTAGCGGGAGCGGCTTACAATGAGCAGTTCTTC,CASTDLAGAAYNEQFF
TRBJ2-1,-,TRBV7-2,few,TGTGCCAGCAGCTTAGTCCCCCAGAATGAGCAGTTCTTC,CASSLVPQNEQFF
TRBJ1-2,-,TRBV18,-,TGTGCCAGCTCACCACCGGGAGAAAACTTC,CASSPPGENF
TRBJ2-4,-,TRBV28,few,TGTGCCAGCAGTTTTCTCTCCGGGTCCGGCATTCAGTACTTC,CASSFLSGSGIQYF
TRBJ2-2,TRBD2,TRBV7-2,-,TGTGCCAGCAGCTTAGAAGCGGGGCGGAACACCGGGGAGCTGTTTTTT,CASSLEAGRNTGELFF
TRBJ1-1,-,TRBV12-3/TRBV12-4,-,TGTGCCAGCAGTTTAGGGGGAGGGACTAAAGCTTTCTTT,CASSLGGGTKAFF
TRBJ2-7,-,TRBV5-6,-,TGTGCCAGCAGCTTGGGACAGAACTACGAGCAGTACTTC,CASSLGQNYEQYF
TRBJ1-3,TRBD1,TRBV7-3,-,TGTGCCAGCAGCCCGACAGGGGCCGACACCATATATTTT,CASSPTGADTIYF
TRBJ2-7,TRBD2,TRBV28,-,TGTGCCAGCAGTCAGCCAGGTGGCGGGAGCTACGAGCAGTACTTC,CASSQPGGGSYEQYF
TRBJ1-1,-,TRBV28,-,TGTGCCAGCGGGGGCGAGGGTTTGAACACTGAAGCTTTCTTT,CASGGEGLNTEAFF
TRBJ2-2,-,TRBV2,once,TGTGCCAGCAGTTTTAGACGGGCCGGGGAGCTGTTTTTT,CASSFRRAGELFF
TRBJ2-1,-,TRBV9,-,TGTGCCAGCAGCGTAGTCCCCCTTGCGAGCTACAATGAGCAGTTCTTC,CASSVVPLASYNEQFF
TRBJ2-3,-,TRBV10-3,-,TGTGCCATCAGTGAGCGGGATACGCAGTATTTT,CAISERDTQYF
TRBJ1-1,TRBD1,TRBV2,-,TGTGCCAGCGGGACAGGGGCGAACACTGAAGCTTTCTTT,CASGTGANTEAFF